A single sample gave rise to the 10 T cell receptor beta chains below, sequenced in a study of early T cells in non-severe SARS-CoV-2 infection. Using its own MiXCR run on the 5' RACE reads, TCRdb lists one record per CDR3 protein. The sample carries tens of thousands of distinct CDR3 sequences, under 14% recorded once. The sample comprised whole blood. Receptors originate from an adult who was a healthcare worker with PCR-confirmed SARS-CoV-2 infection or an uninfected control (not recorded which).

This clonotype was seen only a few times. This chain uses TRBV18 with TRBJ2-5; 7 positions agree with TRBD2. The trim removed 2 bases at V and 5 bases at J, leaving 2 bases unmatched. The germline V gene encodes CDR1 KGHSH and CDR2 LQKENI. CDR3 length: 13 amino acids. The CDR3 loop reads CASSPAGEETQYF. DNA of the CDR3: TGTGCCAGCTCACCAGCGGGGGAGGAGACCCAGTACTTC.

Many counts were recorded for this clonotype. The chain couples TRBV7-2 to TRBJ2-2, with unresolved D. The CDR3 is made up of 14 amino acids. Germline loops: CDR1 SGHTA, CDR2 FQGNSA. Trimming shortened V by 0 bases and J by 6 bases, and 8 bases separated the two germline ends. Here the CDR3 reads CASSLAPPSGELFF. The CDR3 nucleotides read TGTGCCAGCAGCTTAGCCCCACCGTCCGGGGAGCTGTTTTTT.

The rearrangement uses TRBV7-8 and TRBJ2-3; D remains unclear. The CDR3 consists of 11 residues. CDR1 is SGHVS, CDR2 FQNEAQ, per germline. V was shortened by 7 bases and J by 6 bases, with 8 bases between the two germline ends. The CDR3 DNA sequence: TGTGCCAGCACCCTATTCGATACGCAGTATTTT. Translation: CASTLFDTQYF.

This clonotype was recorded at least ten times. The chain uses TRBV30 and TRBJ1-2, with 8 bases identical to TRBD1. The junction had 0 bases not matched to a gene; V was cut back by 3 bases and J by 0 bases. The germline V gene has CDR1 GTSNPN and CDR2 SVGIG (reference sequence). The CDR3 has 13 amino acids. CDR3 in amino acids: CAWRTGANYGYTF. The CDR3 DNA reads TGTGCCTGGAGGACAGGGGCTAACTATGGCTACACCTTC.

This clonotype has a count of ten or more. The rearrangement joins TRBV3-1 to TRBJ1-5, with unresolved D. V was clipped by 3 bases and J by 2 bases, with 2 bases between them. Germline CDR1 is LGHDT and CDR2 is YNNKEL (reference sequence). The CDR3 contains 12 residues. The DNA for the CDR3 is TGTGCCAGCAGCCACGGCAATCAGCCCCAGCATTTT. Translated: CASSHGNQPQHF.

Ten or more counts support this clonotype. The chain uses TRBV18 and TRBJ1-4; a weak D match, TRBD1 (6 bases). The CDR3 length is 14 residues. In germline, CDR1 is KGHSH, CDR2 LQKENI. V gave up 5 bases and J gave up 3 bases, with 10 bases separating them. CDR3 region: CASSSQGSNEKLFF. The CDR3 nucleotides are TGTGCCAGCTCATCACAGGGATCTAATGAAAAACTGTTTTTT.

Only a few counts were recorded for this clonotype. This chain joins TRBV18 and TRBJ2-1; 11 bases fit TRBD2. CDR3 length equals 19 residues. The V segment lost 6 bases and the J segment 0 bases; nucleotides outside the gene matches: 13. Germline CDR1 reads KGHSH; CDR2 reads LQKENI. The CDR3 DNA sequence: TGTGCCAGCTCCCCCGTAGCGGGAGGGACGCGGAGCTCCTACAATGAGCAGTTCTTC. This sequence encodes CASSPVAGGTRSSYNEQFF.

The chain recombines TRBV12-3 or TRBV12-4 with TRBJ2-7; no reliable D call. V lost 3 bases to trimming and J lost 0 bases, with 9 bases between them. There are 14 residues in the CDR3. The CDR3 DNA is TGTGCCAGCAGTTTTGGGCGGAGCTCCTACGAGCAGTACTTC. Its translation: CASSFGRSSYEQYF.

Ten or more counts support this clonotype. This chain links TRBV7-8 with TRBJ2-1; 8 positions match TRBD2. Germline V gene data show CDR1 as SGHVS and CDR2 as FQNEAQ. With 5 bases clipped from V and 7 bases from J, the junction kept 13 bases outside the gene matches. The CDR3 covers 16 residues. The CDR3 region is CASSKTRAGDKNEQFF. CDR3 in DNA: TGTGCCAGCAGCAAAACGAGAGCGGGGGACAAGAATGAGCAGTTCTTC.

The chain is built from TRBV5-1 and TRBJ2-2; 10 nucleotides line up with TRBD2. Germline V CDR1 and CDR2: SGHRS, YFSETQ. V lost 4 bases to trimming and J lost 0 bases; unmatched junction nucleotides: 6. CDR3 length equals 17 residues. The CDR3 DNA reads TGCGCCAGCAGCCCGAGCGGGAGGGGCCCGAACACCGGGGAGCTGTTTTTT. Its translation is CASSPSGRGPNTGELFF.